This TCR beta chain appears in the sequencing data of a study of blood T cells in healthy people across ages. Regarding the study as a whole: TCR beta diversity per million T cells fell roughly linearly with age.

This clonotype was detected many times. The antigen is unknown. The CDR3 is made up of 15 amino acids. The V gene end was trimmed by 6 bases and the J gene end by 8 bases; junction bases not matched to a gene: 9. A second PCR, run for about 7 to 11 cycles, used a sample-barcoded 5' primer plus a J-beta primer mix. Unique molecular identifiers of 12 random nucleotides labeled each cDNA. Per-sample output comprised a minimum of 3 million paired-end reads containing CDR3. TCRdb re-analysed the 5' RACE reads in MiXCR, keeping a single row per CDR3 protein. The sample includes about 690,000 distinct CDR3 sequences, roughly two fifths of them seen just once.

Input material: blood. This chain links TRBV12-3 or TRBV12-4 with TRBJ2-1; 11 bases line up with TRBD2. The TCR comes from an elderly man in good health. CDR3 DNA: TGTGCCAGCAGCCGAACTAGCGGGAGCTTGGATGAGCAGTTCTTC. Amino acids: CASSRTSGSLDEQFF.